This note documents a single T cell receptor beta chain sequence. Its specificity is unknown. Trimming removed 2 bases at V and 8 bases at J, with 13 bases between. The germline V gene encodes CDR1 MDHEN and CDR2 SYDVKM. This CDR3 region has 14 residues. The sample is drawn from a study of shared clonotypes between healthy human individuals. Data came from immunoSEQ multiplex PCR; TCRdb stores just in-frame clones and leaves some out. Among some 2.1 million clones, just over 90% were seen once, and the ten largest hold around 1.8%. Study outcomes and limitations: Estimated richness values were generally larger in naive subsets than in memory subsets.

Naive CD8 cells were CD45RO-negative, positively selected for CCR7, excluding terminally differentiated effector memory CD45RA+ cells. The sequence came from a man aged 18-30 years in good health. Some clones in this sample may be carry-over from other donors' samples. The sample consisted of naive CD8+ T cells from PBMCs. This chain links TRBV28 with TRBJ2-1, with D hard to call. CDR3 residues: CASSLTRLGDEQFF. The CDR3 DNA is TGTGCCAGCAGTTTAACGCGTCTTGGGGATGAGCAGTTCTTC.